A selection of T cell receptor beta chains follows, all from one sample in a study of cytomegalovirus exposure and HLA in healthy donors. The protocol was immunoSEQ multiplex PCR, while the TCRdb copy is restricted to in-frame clones and leaves out a portion. The sample has 150,000 to 200,000 clones; around 75% are singletons. Sequencing input: PBMCs. The receptors come from a man younger than 35 in good health and CMV-seropositive. CDR3s include the opening cysteine and the closing phenylalanine or tryptophan. For some rows the clone size is stated as once, few or many, or as a class when expanded; others skip it.

CDR3 length: 12
V gene: TRBV5-1
J gene: TRBJ1-2
clone size: once
CDR3 protein: CASSPDTYGYTF

CDR3 length: 15
V gene: TRBV6-1
J gene: TRBJ1-1
clone size: -
CDR3 protein: CASSEMGQMNTEAFF

CDR3 length: 13
V gene: TRBV5-1
J gene: TRBJ1-2
clone size: -
CDR3 protein: CASSSTGGAGYTF

CDR3 length: 15
V gene: TRBV13
J gene: TRBJ1-2
clone size: -
CDR3 protein: CASRRQGALNYGYTF

CDR3 length: 14
V gene: TRBV7-9
J gene: TRBJ2-3
clone size: -
CDR3 protein: CASSLAVDTDTQYF

CDR3 length: 13
V gene: TRBV5-6
J gene: TRBJ2-2
clone size: few
CDR3 protein: CVQGKIGTGELFF

CDR3 length: 16
V gene: TRBV10-2
J gene: TRBJ2-3
clone size: few
CDR3 protein: CASSGGVAPSTDTQYF

CDR3 length: 15
V gene: TRBV27
J gene: TRBJ1-5
clone size: -
CDR3 protein: CASSPMDRVLEPQHF

CDR3 length: 14
V gene: TRBV7-9
J gene: TRBJ2-2
clone size: -
CDR3 protein: CASSFGGLNGELFF

CDR3 length: 15
V gene: TRBV5-1
J gene: TRBJ1-2
clone size: -
CDR3 protein: CASSLGVATNYGYTF

CDR3 length: 14
V gene: TRBV2
J gene: TRBJ1-5
clone size: -
CDR3 protein: CASSDREGGQPQHF

CDR3 length: 15
V gene: TRBV13
J gene: TRBJ2-5
clone size: -
CDR3 protein: CASSFPGTPGETQYF

CDR3 length: 17
V gene: TRBV2
J gene: TRBJ2-1
clone size: -
CDR3 protein: CASSERSPASSYNEQFF

CDR3 length: 15
V gene: TRBV27
J gene: TRBJ1-2
clone size: -
CDR3 protein: CASSTTDRIHYGYTF

CDR3 length: 12
V gene: TRBV7-9
J gene: TRBJ1-2
clone size: once
CDR3 protein: CASYPPGYGYTF

CDR3 length: 15
V gene: TRBV9
J gene: TRBJ1-1
clone size: -
CDR3 protein: CASSVDGQVNTEAFF

CDR3 length: 16
V gene: TRBV19
J gene: TRBJ1-5
clone size: once
CDR3 protein: CASIPLGGQGSQPQHF

CDR3 length: 15
V gene: TRBV9
J gene: TRBJ2-2
clone size: once
CDR3 protein: CASSPQADNTGELFF

CDR3 length: 14
V gene: TRBV7-3
J gene: TRBJ1-2
clone size: -
CDR3 protein: CASSPEGQGYGYTF

CDR3 length: 17
V gene: TRBV7-8
J gene: TRBJ1-1
clone size: -
CDR3 protein: CASSLVGQGRGNTEAFF

CDR3 length: 17
V gene: TRBV5-1
J gene: TRBJ2-1
clone size: -
CDR3 protein: CASSFMAQPGSYNEQFF

CDR3 length: 13
V gene: TRBV6-5
J gene: TRBJ1-2
clone size: -
CDR3 protein: CASGTGNNYGYTF

CDR3 length: 13
V gene: TRBV29-1
J gene: TRBJ1-4
clone size: -
CDR3 protein: CSVAGQGFEKLFF

CDR3 length: 13
V gene: TRBV18
J gene: TRBJ1-4
clone size: -
CDR3 protein: CASSSRINEKLFF

CDR3 length: 14
V gene: TRBV4-2
J gene: TRBJ1-1
clone size: -
CDR3 protein: CASSQDLENTEAFF

CDR3 length: 17
V gene: TRBV18
J gene: TRBJ1-1
clone size: -
CDR3 protein: CASSPTLSSRVGTEAFF

CDR3 length: 15
V gene: TRBV4-1
J gene: TRBJ2-3
clone size: -
CDR3 protein: CASSQPGDPTDTQYF

CDR3 length: 13
V gene: TRBV11-2
J gene: TRBJ2-1
clone size: -
CDR3 protein: CASSLGSINEQFF

CDR3 length: 12
V gene: TRBV30
J gene: TRBJ1-1
clone size: -
CDR3 protein: CAWSFTGWVAFF

CDR3 length: 15
V gene: TRBV4-2
J gene: TRBJ1-4
clone size: -
CDR3 protein: CASSQDRGSNEKLFF

CDR3 length: 16
V gene: TRBV7-8
J gene: TRBJ2-3
clone size: -
CDR3 protein: CASSFSSGTHTDTQYF